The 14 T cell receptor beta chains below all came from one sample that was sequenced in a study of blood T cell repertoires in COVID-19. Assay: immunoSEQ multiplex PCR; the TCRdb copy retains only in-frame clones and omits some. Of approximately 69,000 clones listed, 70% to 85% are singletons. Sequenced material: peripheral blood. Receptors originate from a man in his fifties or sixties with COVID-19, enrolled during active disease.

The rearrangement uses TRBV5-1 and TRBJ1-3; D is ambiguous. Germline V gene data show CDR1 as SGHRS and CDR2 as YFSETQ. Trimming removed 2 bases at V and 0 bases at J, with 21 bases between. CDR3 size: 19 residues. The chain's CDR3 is CASSFRPMEAGLSGNTIYF. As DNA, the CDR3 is TGCGCCAGCAGCTTTCGCCCCATGGAGGCCGGACTCTCTGGAAACACCATATATTTT.

For the CDR3, the DNA is TGTGCCAGCAGTTACTCCTCCGGACAGGGTACCTACGAGCAGTACTTC. Translated, it gives CASSYSSGQGTYEQYF. This sequence joins TRBV6-5 and TRBJ2-7; 8 bases agree with TRBD1. This CDR3 spans 16 amino acids. Trimming removed 0 bases from V and 2 bases from J; junction bases left unmatched: 6. CDR1 MNHEY and CDR2 SVGAGI come from the germline V gene.

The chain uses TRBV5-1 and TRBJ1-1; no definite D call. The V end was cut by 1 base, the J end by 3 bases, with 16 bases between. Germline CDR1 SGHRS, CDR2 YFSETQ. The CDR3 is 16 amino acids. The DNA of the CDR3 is TGCGCCAGCAGCTTGCGGGTTCCAAACGGGGACACTGAAGCTTTCTTT. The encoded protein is CASSLRVPNGDTEAFF.

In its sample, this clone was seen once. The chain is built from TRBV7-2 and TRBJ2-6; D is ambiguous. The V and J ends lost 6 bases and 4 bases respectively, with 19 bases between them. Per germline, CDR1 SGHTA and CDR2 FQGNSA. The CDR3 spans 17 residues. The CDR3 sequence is CASSLYVGASGANVLTF. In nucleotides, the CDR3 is TGTGCCAGCAGTTTATACGTAGGAGCCTCGGGGGCCAACGTCCTGACTTTC.

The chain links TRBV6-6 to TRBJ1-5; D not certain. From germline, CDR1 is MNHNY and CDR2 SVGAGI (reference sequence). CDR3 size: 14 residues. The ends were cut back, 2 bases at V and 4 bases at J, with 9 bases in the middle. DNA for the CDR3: TGTGCCAGCAGTTACGACGGAGCGAATCAGCCCCAGCATTTT. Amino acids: CASSYDGANQPQHF.

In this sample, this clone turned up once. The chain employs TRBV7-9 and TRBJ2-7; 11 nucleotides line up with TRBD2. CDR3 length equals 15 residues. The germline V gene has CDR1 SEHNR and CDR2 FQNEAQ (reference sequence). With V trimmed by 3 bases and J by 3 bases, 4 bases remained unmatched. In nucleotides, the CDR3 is TGTGCCAGCAGCTTGATACTAGCGGGGGTCTACGAGCAGTACTTC. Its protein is CASSLILAGVYEQYF.

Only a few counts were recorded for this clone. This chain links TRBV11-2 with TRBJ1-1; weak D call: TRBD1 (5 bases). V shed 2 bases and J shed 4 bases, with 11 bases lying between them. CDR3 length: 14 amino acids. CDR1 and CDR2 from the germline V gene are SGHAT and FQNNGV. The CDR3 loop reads CASSLRAGPTEAFF. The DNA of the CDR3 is TGTGCCAGCAGCTTAAGGGCGGGACCCACTGAAGCTTTCTTT. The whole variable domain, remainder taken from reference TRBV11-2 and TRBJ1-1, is EAGVAQSPRYKIIEKRQSVAFWCNPISGHATLYWYQQILGQGPKLLIQFQNNGVVDDSQLPKDRFSAERLKGVDSTLKIQPAKLEDSAVYLCASSLRAGPTEAFFGQGTRLTVV.

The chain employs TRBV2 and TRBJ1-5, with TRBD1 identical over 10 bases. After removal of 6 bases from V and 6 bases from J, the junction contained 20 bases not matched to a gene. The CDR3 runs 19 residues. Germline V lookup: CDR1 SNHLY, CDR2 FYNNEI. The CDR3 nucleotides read TGTGCCAGCAGCGGAGACCTACTTCTCCGACAGGGGGCAATTCAGCCCCAGCATTTT. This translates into CASSGDLLLRQGAIQPQHF.

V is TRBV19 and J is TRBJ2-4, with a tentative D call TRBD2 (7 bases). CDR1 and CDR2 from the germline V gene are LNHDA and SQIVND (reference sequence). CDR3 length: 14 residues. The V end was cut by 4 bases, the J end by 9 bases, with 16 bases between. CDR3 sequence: CASSRGGREGIQYF. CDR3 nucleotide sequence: TGTGCCAGTAGTAGGGGGGGCAGGGAAGGCATTCAGTACTTC.

The CDR3 loop reads CASSPSRGGTEAFF. The DNA for the CDR3 is TGTGCCAGCTCACCCTCCCGCGGGGGGACTGAAGCTTTCTTT. J is TRBJ1-1 and V is TRBV18; D is possibly TRBD1 (5 bases). The germline V gene has CDR1 KGHSH and CDR2 LQKENI. This CDR3 is 14 amino acids long. Between the trimmed V and J ends, which lost 3 bases and 5 bases, there was a span of 13 bases.

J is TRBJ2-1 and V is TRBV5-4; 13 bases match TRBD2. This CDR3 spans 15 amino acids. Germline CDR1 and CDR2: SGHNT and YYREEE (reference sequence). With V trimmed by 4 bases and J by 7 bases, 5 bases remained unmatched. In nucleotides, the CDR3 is TGTGCCAGCAGCACACGACTAGCGGGGGGTAATGAGCAGTTCTTC. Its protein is CASSTRLAGGNEQFF.

CDR3 nucleotide sequence: TGTGCCTGGATTCTCCCGGGACAGGGTGTCGAGCAGTACTTC. This translates into CAWILPGQGVEQYF. The J gene is TRBJ2-7, the V gene TRBV30; 9 bases map to TRBD1. Per germline, CDR1 GTSNPN and CDR2 SVGIG (reference sequence). This CDR3 contains 14 residues. The trim removed 4 bases at V and 6 bases at J, leaving 10 bases unmatched.

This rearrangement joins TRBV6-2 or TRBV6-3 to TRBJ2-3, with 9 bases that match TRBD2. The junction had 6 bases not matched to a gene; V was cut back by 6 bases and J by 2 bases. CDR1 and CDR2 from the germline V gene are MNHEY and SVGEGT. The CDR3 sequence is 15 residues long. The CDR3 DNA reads TGTGCCAGCAGCCGTTTAGCGGGGGACACAGATACGCAGTATTTT. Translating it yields CASSRLAGDTDTQYF.

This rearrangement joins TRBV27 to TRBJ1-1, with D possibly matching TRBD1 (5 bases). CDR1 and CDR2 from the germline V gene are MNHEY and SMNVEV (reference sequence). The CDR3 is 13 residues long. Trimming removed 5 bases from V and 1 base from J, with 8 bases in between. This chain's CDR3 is CASSDRGNTEAFF. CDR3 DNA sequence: TGTGCCAGCAGTGATAGGGGGAACACTGAAGCTTTCTTT.